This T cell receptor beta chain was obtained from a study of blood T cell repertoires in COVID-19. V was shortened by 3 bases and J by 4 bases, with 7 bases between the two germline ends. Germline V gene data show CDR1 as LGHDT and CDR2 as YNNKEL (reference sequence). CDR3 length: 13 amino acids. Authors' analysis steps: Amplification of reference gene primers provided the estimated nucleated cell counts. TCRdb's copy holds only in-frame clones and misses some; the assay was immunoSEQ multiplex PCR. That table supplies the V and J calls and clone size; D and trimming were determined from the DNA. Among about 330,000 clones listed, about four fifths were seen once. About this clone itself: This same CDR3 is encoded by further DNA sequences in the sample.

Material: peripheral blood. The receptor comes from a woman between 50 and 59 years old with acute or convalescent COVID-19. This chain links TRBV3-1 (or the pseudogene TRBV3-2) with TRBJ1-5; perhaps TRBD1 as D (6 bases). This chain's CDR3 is CASSQDRNQPQHF. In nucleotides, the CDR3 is TGTGCCAGCAGCCAGGACAGAAATCAGCCCCAGCATTTT.